This T cell receptor beta chain appears in the sequencing data of a study of identical twins. Findings and limits, study-wide: Because invariant MAIT and iNKT cells could be present, zero-insertion analyses could be partly confounded.

V lost 4 bases and J lost 3, with 4 bases in between. Per germline, CDR1 SQVTM and CDR2 ANQGSEA. The CDR3 runs to 12 residues. The sample holds many counts of this clonotype. Its antigen is currently unknown. TCRdb reanalysed the 5' RACE reads using MiXCR and keeps one entry per CDR3 protein. The table has 310,000 or so distinct CDR3 sequences, about 8.9% seen once. All donors were healthy, and all were Caucasian. This same sample was also part of a study on yellow fever vaccine responses in identical twins. That work contributes: Twins reportedly showed a vaccine T cell response that seemed partly convergent and partly personalized.

This TCR was recovered from a young woman in good health. This chain uses TRBV29-1 with TRBJ2-6; D gene ambiguous. Sequenced material: memory (CD45RO+) T cells sorted from blood. The CDR3 region has the DNA TGCAGCGTTGCCATTGGGGCCAACGTCCTGACTTTC. This translates into CSVAIGANVLTF.